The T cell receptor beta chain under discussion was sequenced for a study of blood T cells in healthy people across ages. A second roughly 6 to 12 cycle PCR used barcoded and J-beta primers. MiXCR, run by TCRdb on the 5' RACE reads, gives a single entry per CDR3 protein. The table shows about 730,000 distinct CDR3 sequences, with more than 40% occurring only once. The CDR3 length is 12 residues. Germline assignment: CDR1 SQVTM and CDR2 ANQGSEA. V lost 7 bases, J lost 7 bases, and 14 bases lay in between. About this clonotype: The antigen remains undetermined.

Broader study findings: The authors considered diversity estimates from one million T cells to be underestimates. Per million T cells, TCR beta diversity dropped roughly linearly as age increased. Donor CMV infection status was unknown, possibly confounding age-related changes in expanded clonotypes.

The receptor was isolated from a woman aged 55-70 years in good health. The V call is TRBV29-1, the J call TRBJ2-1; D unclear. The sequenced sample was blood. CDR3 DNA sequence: TGCAGCGCTGCAAGGACCGGAAATGAGCAGTTCTTC. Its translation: CSAARTGNEQFF.